The present T cell receptor (beta chain) was sequenced within a study of memory CD4+ T cells and cytomegalovirus serostatus. In the study overall: Of the healthy Belgian adults, under 10 were CMV seropositive and 20 to 25 seronegative.

In the authors' workflow: Out-of-frame sequences were removed, leaving roughly 2.1 million distinct TCRbeta sequences. Sequencing used immunoSEQ multiplex PCR; TCRdb keeps in-frame clones, though not all of them. From that table come the V and J calls and clone size; the DNA was used to work out D and trimming. The data hold tens of thousands of clones, with approximately 77% observed a single time. The sort gate was single viable CD3+CD4+CD8-CD45RO+ cells for memory CD4+ T cells. This CDR3 comprises 14 residues. The V segment lost 6 bases and the J segment 0 bases; nucleotides outside the gene matches: 6. CDR1 and CDR2 (germline): SGHDT, YYEEEE. This clone was seen only a few times. The antigen is unknown. The study, taken as a whole, reports: The CMV-associated TCR signature appears largely within the CD4+ memory repertoire.

The source material was memory CD4+ T cells from blood. This clonotype originated in an adult in good health and CMV-seronegative. Some clones in this sample may be carry-over from other donors' samples. The chain joins TRBV5-6 to TRBJ2-7, with TRBD1 identical over 7 bases. Written as DNA, the CDR3 is TGTGCCAGCACCCAACAGGGGTCCTCCTACGAGCAGTACTTC. Translated: CASTQQGSSYEQYF.